The 11 T cell receptor beta chains reported below all come from one sample, sequenced in a study of blood T cells in healthy people across ages. With a J-beta primer mix and a sample-barcoded 5' primer, a second PCR ran about 7 to 12 cycles. TCRdb reprocessed the 5' RACE reads via MiXCR and lists one record per CDR3 protein. The table has over a million distinct CDR3 sequences, roughly 40% seen once. Specimen: blood. Every receptor here comes from a woman aged 18 to 35 in good health.

Turning to this clonotype: A junction end diverges from the germline sequence, so it may reflect a read error. This chain connects TRBV3-1 to TRBJ1-5; no reliable D call. There are 15 residues in the CDR3. In germline, CDR1 is LGHDT, CDR2 YNNKEL (reference sequence). The CDR3 region has the DNA TGTGCCAGCAGCCAAGTTCCCGGAGGCAATCGGCCCCAGCATTTT. Amino acid sequence: CASSQVPGGNRPQHF.

The rearrangement links TRBV11-2 to TRBJ2-7, with D perhaps TRBD1 or TRBD2 (5 bases each). Germline V gene lookup returns CDR1 SGHAT and CDR2 FQNNGV. Trimming removed 5 bases from V and 7 bases from J, with 18 bases in between. This CDR3 has 14 residues. The CDR3, as DNA: TGTGCCAGCAGCCCCGGGGCAGTGGGCAATGAGCAGTACTTC. Protein product: CASSPGAVGNEQYF.

The rearrangement uses TRBV5-5 and TRBJ2-7; TRBD2 aligns across 11 bases. Losses at the gene ends were 3 bases for V and 7 bases for J; bases not matched to a gene: 18. Germline V gives CDR1 SGHKS, CDR2 YYEKEE (reference sequence). CDR3 size: 18 residues. CDR3 in amino acids: CASSSGLAGGGVYNEQYF. As DNA, the CDR3 is TGTGCCAGCAGCTCCGGACTAGCGGGTGGGGGGGTTTACAATGAGCAGTACTTC. Full variable domain (outside the CDR3, taken from reference TRBV5-5 and TRBJ2-7): DAGVTQSPTHLIKTRGQQVTLRCSPISGHKSVSWYQQVLGQGPQFIFQYYEKEERGRGNFPDRFSARQFPNYSSELNVNALLLGDSALYLCASSSGLAGGGVYNEQYFGPGTRLTVT.

The chain links TRBV10-2 to TRBJ1-5; possibly TRBD1 for D (5 bases). The ends were cut back, 0 bases at V and 2 bases at J, with 5 bases in the middle. Per germline, CDR1 WSHSY and CDR2 SAAADI. The CDR3 loop spans 14 amino acids. The CDR3 loop reads CASSESGRNQPQHF. CDR3 bases: TGCGCCAGCAGTGAGTCGGGACGCAATCAGCCCCAGCATTTT.

This chain joins TRBV6-6 and TRBJ2-3; D is ambiguous. The CDR3 contains 15 residues. V lost 6 bases and J lost 2, with 15 bases in between. Germline assignment: CDR1 MNHNY and CDR2 SVGAGI (reference sequence). Here the CDR3 reads CASSSLRGATDTQYF. CDR3 in DNA: TGTGCCAGCAGCTCCCTCCGCGGAGCCACAGATACGCAGTATTTT.

The gene calls are TRBV20-1 and TRBJ1-2, with D uncertain. V lost 1 base and J lost 2, with 8 bases in between. Germline CDR1 reads DFQATT; CDR2 reads SNEGSKA (reference sequence). This CDR3 spans 13 amino acids. CDR3 amino acids: CSARGPDNYGYTF. DNA of the CDR3: TGCAGTGCTAGAGGGCCAGACAACTATGGCTACACCTTC.

V and J are TRBV12-3 or TRBV12-4 and TRBJ2-1; the D gene is possibly TRBD2 (5 bases). The CDR3 has 15 amino acids. The V end lost 3 bases, the J end lost 5 bases, and 14 bases lay between the germline ends. For the CDR3, the DNA is TGTGCCAGCAGTTTCCCTAGTATCGGGAACAATGAGCAGTTCTTC. It specifies CASSFPSIGNNEQFF.

In nucleotides, the CDR3 is TGTGCCAGCAGCCAAGATGCATTCGCAGGGGATGGCTACACCTTC. Amino acids: CASSQDAFAGDGYTF. V is TRBV3-1 and J is TRBJ1-2, with a tentative D call TRBD1 (6 bases). Looked up from germline, CDR1 is LGHDT and CDR2 is YNNKEL (reference sequence). The CDR3 is 15 amino acids. V was pared by 0 bases and J by 6 bases, with 14 bases between.

This clonotype was detected a few times. The chain employs TRBV15 and TRBJ1-4; no clear D gene. Trimming left V 4 bases short and J 7 bases short, with 13 bases between. The CDR3 extends over 14 amino acids. Per the germline V gene, CDR1 is LNHNV and CDR2 is YYDKDF (reference sequence). CDR3 protein: CATSKPGEGEKLFF. The CDR3 bases are TGTGCCACCAGCAAACCTGGGGAGGGTGAAAAACTGTTTTTT.

This clonotype was counted between two and nine times. V and J are TRBV7-2 and TRBJ2-1; the match to TRBD2 covers 7 bases. Germline V lookup: CDR1 SGHTA, CDR2 FQGNSA. The CDR3 runs to 15 residues. Trimming at V came to 4 bases and at J to 3 bases, leaving 6 bases not matched to a gene. CDR3 sequence: CASSSGLVYYNEQFF. DNA for the CDR3: TGTGCCAGCAGCTCCGGACTAGTATACTACAATGAGCAGTTCTTC. The full variable domain, with the rest looked up from reference TRBV7-2 and TRBJ2-1, is GAGVSQSPSNKVTEKGKDVELRCDPISGHTALYWYRQSLGQGLEFLIYFQGNSAPDKSGLPSDRFSAERTGGSVSTLTIQRTQQEDSAVYLCASSSGLVYYNEQFFGPGTRLTVL.

The chain joins TRBV7-9 to TRBJ2-1; D may correspond to TRBD1 or TRBD2 (5 bases each). CDR3 length equals 14 residues. CDR1 SEHNR and CDR2 FQNEAQ come from the germline V gene (reference sequence). V was pared by 5 bases and J by 9 bases, with 17 bases between. The CDR3 sequence is CASSALGVASEQFF. The CDR3 DNA reads TGTGCCAGCAGCGCATTGGGGGTTGCGAGTGAGCAGTTCTTC.